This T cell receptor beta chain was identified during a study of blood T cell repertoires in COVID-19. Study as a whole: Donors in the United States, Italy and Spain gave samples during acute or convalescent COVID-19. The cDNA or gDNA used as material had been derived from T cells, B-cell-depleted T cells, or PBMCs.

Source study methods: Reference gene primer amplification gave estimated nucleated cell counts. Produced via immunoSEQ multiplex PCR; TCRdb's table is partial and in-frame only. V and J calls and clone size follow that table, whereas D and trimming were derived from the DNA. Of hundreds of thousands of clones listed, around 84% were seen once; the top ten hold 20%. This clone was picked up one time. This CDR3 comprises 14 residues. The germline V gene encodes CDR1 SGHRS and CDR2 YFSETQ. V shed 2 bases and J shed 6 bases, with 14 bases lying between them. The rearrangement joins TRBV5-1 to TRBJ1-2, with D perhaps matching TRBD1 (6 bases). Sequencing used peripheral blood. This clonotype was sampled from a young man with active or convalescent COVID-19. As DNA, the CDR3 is TGCGCCAGCAGCTTACCACAGGGTTCGGATGGCTACACCTTC. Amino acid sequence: CASSLPQGSDGYTF.